Listed below are T cell receptor beta chains from one sample, sequenced in a study of Tregs in tolerant kidney transplant recipients. Assay used: immunoSEQ multiplex PCR; TCRdb lists only in-frame clones, some missing. This sample yields just under 65,000 clones, of which more than 95% are seen a single time; around 0.34% belongs to the top ten. Sequenced material: Tregs from blood, taken before the transplant. These receptors all stem from a human donor who received a combined kidney and bone marrow transplant. CDR3s include the opening cysteine and the closing phenylalanine or tryptophan. A D gene is named only where the DNA matches it firmly. Some rows mark clone size as missing; the rest say once, few, many or name a class of expanded clone.

V gene	J gene	D gene	clone size	CDR3 DNA	CDR3 protein
TRBV27	TRBJ2-2	.	.	TGTGCCAGCAGTTTTAGCACCGGGGAGCTGTTTTTT	CASSFSTGELFF
TRBV2	TRBJ2-7	.	.	TGTGCCAGCAGTGAAGGGCACGGGACTGTTTCGTTTCAGCACTTC	CASSEGHGTVSFQHF
TRBV7-7	TRBJ2-7	TRBD1	.	TGTGCCAGCAGCTTATTGGACAGGGGGCTGGGGGAGCAGTACTTC	CASSLLDRGLGEQYF
TRBV7-2	TRBJ2-3	TRBD2	.	TGTGCCAGCAGCGTAGCTAGCGGGAGAGGTACGCAGTATTTT	CASSVASGRGTQYF
TRBV30	TRBJ1-4	TRBD1	once	TGTGCCTGGAGTGTTTACAGGGGGCAGAGAGGGAATGAAAAACTGTTTTTT	CAWSVYRGQRGNEKLFF
TRBV6-1	TRBJ1-2	TRBD1	.	TGTGCCAGCCGGCAAATTAGAGGGGGCGGTGGCTACACCTTC	CASRQIRGGGGYTF
TRBV6-6	TRBJ2-7	.	.	TGTGCCAGCAGTTACTCGAACGATAGGGGGTTCTACGAGCAGTACTTC	CASSYSNDRGFYEQYF
TRBV19	TRBJ1-6	.	once	TGTGCCAGTAACAGATCCGGGGGGACACCCCTCCACTTT	CASNRSGGTPLHF
TRBV5-1	TRBJ2-1	TRBD2	few	TGCGCCAGCAGCTTGGGGGACTACTACAATGAGCAGTTCTTC	CASSLGDYYNEQFF
TRBV9	TRBJ2-3	.	few	TGTGCCAGCAGCGTAGGTAGAGCCGAGAGGACAGATACGCAGTATTTT	CASSVGRAERTDTQYF
TRBV19	TRBJ2-2	TRBD1	.	TGTGCCAGTAGAACAGGGGGACGGAACACCGGGGAGCTGTTTTTT	CASRTGGRNTGELFF
TRBV14	TRBJ2-2	.	once	TGTGCCAGCAATCCAGGGGAGCTGTTTTTT	CASNPGELFF
TRBV18	TRBJ2-1	.	once	TGTGCCAGCTCACCACCGCGACAGGCCGCGAACGGGAGGTCCAATGAGCAGTTCTTC	CASSPPRQAANGRSNEQFF
TRBV7-2	TRBJ2-1	.	.	TGTGCCAGCAGCTTATCTCGGGAGTACAATGAGCAGTTCTTC	CASSLSREYNEQFF
TRBV18	TRBJ2-7	TRBD1	.	TGTGCCAGCTCACCCGGGACAGGGAACTACGAGCAGTACTTC	CASSPGTGNYEQYF
TRBV4-2	TRBJ2-1	.	.	TGTGCCAGCAGCCGTGGAGGTAGCGCCCGATCCTACAATGAGCAGTTCTTC	CASSRGGSARSYNEQFF
TRBV5-1	TRBJ1-2	.	.	TGCGCCAGCAGGGCAGGCTCTGTTTATGGCTACACCTTC	CASRAGSVYGYTF
TRBV5-1	TRBJ2-1	TRBD2	.	TGCGCCAGCAGCTTAGGACTAGCGGGGGGGCATGAGCAGTTCTTC	CASSLGLAGGHEQFF
TRBV7-2	TRBJ1-2	TRBD1	.	TGTGCCAGCAGCTCGCGGACAGGGTTATATGGCTACACCTTC	CASSSRTGLYGYTF
TRBV5-1	TRBJ1-2	.	.	TGCGCCAGCAGCTTGGACCTTCTCCAGAACCCCTATGGCTACACCTTC	CASSLDLLQNPYGYTF
TRBV6-1	TRBJ2-1	TRBD2	.	TGTGCCAGCAGTGAAGTGAAGGTCGGGGGGGCCTGGGGCAATGAGCAGTTCTTC	CASSEVKVGGAWGNEQFF
TRBV5-1	TRBJ1-2	TRBD1	.	TGCGCCAGCAGCCCAGGGACAGGGAGTTATGGCTACACCTTC	CASSPGTGSYGYTF
TRBV5-1	TRBJ2-5	TRBD2	.	TGCGCCAGCAGGGGGGGGACCGACAGCCGAACGGCGACCCAGTACTTC	CASRGGTDSRTATQYF
TRBV5-1	TRBJ2-7	TRBD1	.	TGCGCCAGCAGCTTGGACAGGGGAGACGGCGAGCAGTACTTC	CASSLDRGDGEQYF
TRBV5-1	TRBJ2-1	.	.	TGCGCCAGCAGGGGCGTAGCGGATTACAATGAGCAGTTCTTC	CASRGVADYNEQFF